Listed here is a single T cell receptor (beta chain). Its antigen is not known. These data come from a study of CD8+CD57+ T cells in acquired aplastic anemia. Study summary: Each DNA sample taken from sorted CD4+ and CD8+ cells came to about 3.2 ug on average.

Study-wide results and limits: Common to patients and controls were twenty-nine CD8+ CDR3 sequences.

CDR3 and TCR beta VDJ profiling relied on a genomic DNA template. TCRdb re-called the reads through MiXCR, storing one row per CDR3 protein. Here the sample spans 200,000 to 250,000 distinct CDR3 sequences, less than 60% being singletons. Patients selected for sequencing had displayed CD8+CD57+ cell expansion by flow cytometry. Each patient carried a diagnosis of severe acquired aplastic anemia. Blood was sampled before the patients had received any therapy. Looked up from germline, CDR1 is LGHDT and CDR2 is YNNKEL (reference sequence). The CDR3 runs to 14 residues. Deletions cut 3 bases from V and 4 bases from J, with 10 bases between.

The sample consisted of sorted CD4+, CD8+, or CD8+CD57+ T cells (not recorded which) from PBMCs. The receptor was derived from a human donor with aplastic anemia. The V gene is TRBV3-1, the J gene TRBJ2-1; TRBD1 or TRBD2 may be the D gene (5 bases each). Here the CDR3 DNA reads TGTGCCAGCAGCCAGGGAGAGGGGTACAATGAGCAGTTCTTC. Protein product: CASSQGEGYNEQFF.